These 32 T cell receptor beta chains came from one sample sequenced in a study of blood T cell repertoires in COVID-19. TCRdb's copy holds only in-frame clones and misses some; the assay was immunoSEQ multiplex PCR. The table includes roughly 100,000 clones, 81% detected once. Input material: peripheral blood. The receptors were sampled from an elderly man with acute or convalescent COVID-19.

The CDR3 coding sequence is TGTGCCAGCAGTTTTCAGGGGTACAATGAGCAGTTCTTC. Translating gives CASSFQGYNEQFF. V and J are TRBV28 and TRBJ2-1; perhaps TRBD1 as D (6 bases). The V gene lost 3 bases and the J gene lost 4 bases, with 7 bases spanning the gap. Germline V gene lookup returns CDR1 MDHEN and CDR2 SYDVKM. There are 13 residues in the CDR3.

V is TRBV9 and J is TRBJ1-5; 7 bases align to TRBD1. The CDR3 is 15 residues long. From germline, CDR1 is SGDLS and CDR2 YYNGEE. The J segment lost 2 bases and the V segment lost 0 bases, leaving 2 bases of the junction unmatched. The CDR3 DNA reads TGTGCCAGCAGCGTAGACGGGACAGGCAATCAGCCCCAGCATTTT. Its protein is CASSVDGTGNQPQHF.

This clone showed up just a few times. The rearrangement joins TRBV6-5 to TRBJ1-1; perhaps TRBD1 as D (5 bases). CDR1 and CDR2 (germline): MNHEY, SVGAGI. CDR3 length: 15 amino acids. With 0 bases removed from V and 2 bases from J, the gap between germline ends came to 10 bases. The CDR3 sequence: CASSYSRQGNTEAFF. The CDR3 coding sequence is TGTGCCAGCAGTTACTCGAGGCAGGGCAACACTGAAGCTTTCTTT.

The chain couples TRBV12-5 to TRBJ1-1; D is ambiguous. The V end lost 5 bases, the J end lost 4 bases, and 17 bases lay between the germline ends. This CDR3 contains 15 residues. Germline assignment: CDR1 LGHNT and CDR2 FRNRAP. The CDR3 sequence is CASGLPERAGTEAFF. The CDR3 DNA sequence: TGTGCTAGTGGTCTTCCAGAGAGGGCGGGCACTGAAGCTTTCTTT.

This clone was recorded only once. DNA for the CDR3: TGTGCCAGCAGCCCATCCAAGGGGTGGAACACTGAAGCTTTCTTT. Amino acids: CASSPSKGWNTEAFF. The chain links TRBV2 to TRBJ1-1, with TRBD1 as a possible D gene (5 bases). This CDR3 contains 15 residues. Per the germline V gene, CDR1 is SNHLY and CDR2 is FYNNEI. V was cut by 6 bases and J by 1 base, with 15 bases left in between.

The rearrangement joins TRBV2 to TRBJ2-1; D possibly corresponds to TRBD2 (6 bases). There are 17 residues in the CDR3. V lost 0 bases to trimming and J lost 4 bases, with 16 bases between them. Looked up from germline, CDR1 is SNHLY and CDR2 is FYNNEI. Here the CDR3 reads CASSEADGGWKYNEQFF. Written as DNA, the CDR3 is TGTGCCAGCAGTGAAGCGGATGGGGGGTGGAAGTACAATGAGCAGTTCTTC.

This rearrangement joins TRBV5-1 to TRBJ1-3; D unresolved. V lost 0 bases and J lost 0, with 4 bases in between. The CDR3 runs 14 residues. Germline CDR1 is SGHRS and CDR2 is YFSETQ. The CDR3 here is CASSLVSSGNTIYF. Written as DNA, the CDR3 is TGCGCCAGCAGCTTGGTCAGCTCTGGAAACACCATATATTTT.

The chain uses TRBV5-1 and TRBJ1-5; D possibly corresponds to TRBD1 (5 bases). The CDR3 length is 14 residues. The germline V and J ends were trimmed by 0 bases and 3 bases, with 7 bases remaining between them. Germline CDR1 reads SGHRS; CDR2 reads YFSETQ. CDR3 protein: CASSLGGLNQPQHF. The CDR3 region has the DNA TGCGCCAGCAGCTTGGGGGGCCTCAATCAGCCCCAGCATTTT.

This sequence joins TRBV5-1 and TRBJ2-2; D unclear. This CDR3 has 15 residues. V dropped 0 bases and J dropped 0 bases, with 6 bases sitting between them. CDR1 SGHRS and CDR2 YFSETQ come from the germline V gene. The DNA for the CDR3 is TGCGCCAGCAGCTTGGAGCTAGCGAACACCGGGGAGCTGTTTTTT. Its translation is CASSLELANTGELFF. The full variable domain, rest sourced from reference TRBV5-1 and TRBJ2-2, is KAGVTQTPRYLIKTRGQQVTLSCSPISGHRSVSWYQQTPGQGLQFLFEYFSETQRNKGNFPGRFSGRQFSNSRSEMNVSTLELGDSALYLCASSLELANTGELFFGEGSRLTVL.

This clone was counted once. V is TRBV27 and J is TRBJ2-2; 12 nucleotides match TRBD1. Losses at the gene ends were 5 bases for V and 0 bases for J; bases not matched to a gene: 4. The germline CDR1 and CDR2 sequences are MNHEY and SMNVEV (reference sequence). The CDR3 has 17 residues. CDR3 sequence: CASSPGQGASNTGELFF. The CDR3 DNA reads TGTGCCAGCAGTCCGGGACAGGGGGCCTCGAACACCGGGGAGCTGTTTTTT.

The CDR3 loop reads CASSLAVQSYEQYF. CDR3 sequence (DNA): TGCGCCAGCAGCTTGGCCGTACAGTCCTACGAGCAGTACTTC. The J gene is TRBJ2-7, the V gene TRBV5-1; no clear D gene. This CDR3 is built from 14 residues. Trimming shortened V by 0 bases and J by 1 base, and 8 bases separated the two germline ends. Germline V CDR1 and CDR2: SGHRS, YFSETQ.

The chain has TRBV28 and TRBJ2-1, with 8 nucleotides matching TRBD2. J was trimmed by 8 bases and V by 2 bases; bases with no gene match: 8. The V gene's germline CDR1 is MDHEN and CDR2 SYDVKM. The CDR3 has 15 amino acids. As DNA, the CDR3 is TGTGCCAGCAGTTTAAGGGCGGGAGGTCGGTATGAGCAGTTCTTC. This codes for CASSLRAGGRYEQFF.

This rearrangement joins TRBV27 to TRBJ2-7, with D perhaps TRBD1 (5 bases). Germline V gives CDR1 MNHEY, CDR2 SMNVEV (reference sequence). CDR3 length: 18 residues. The ends were cut back, 2 bases at V and 6 bases at J, with 26 bases in the middle. CDR3 protein: CASSLRPPQTVAAGEQYF. In DNA form, the CDR3 reads TGTGCCAGCAGTTTAAGGCCCCCCCAGACAGTGGCGGCCGGCGAGCAGTACTTC.

J is TRBJ2-3 and V is TRBV25-1, with 9 bases aligning to TRBD2. Germline V gene lookup returns CDR1 MGHDK and CDR2 SYGVNS. The ends lost 7 bases at V and 4 bases at J; junction bases unmatched: 6. The CDR3 has 14 residues. This chain's CDR3 is CASNMAGGSDTQYF. CDR3 sequence (DNA): TGTGCCAGCAATATGGCGGGAGGGTCAGATACGCAGTATTTT. The full variable domain, in which reference TRBV25-1 and TRBJ2-3 provide the parts outside the CDR3, is EADIYQTPRYLVIGTGKKITLECSQTMGHDKMYWYQQDPGMELHLIHYSYGVNSTEKGDLSSESTVSRIRTEHFPLTLESARPSHTSQYLCASNMAGGSDTQYFGPGTRLTVL.

This clone has just one count. The chain combines TRBV28 with TRBJ2-5, with D perhaps matching TRBD1 (5 bases). The CDR3 contains 14 residues. V was shortened by 3 bases and J by 5 bases, with 13 bases between the two germline ends. Germline CDR1 reads MDHEN; CDR2 reads SYDVKM. The CDR3 spells CASSFFRSGETQYF. The DNA of the CDR3 is TGTGCCAGCAGTTTTTTCAGGTCAGGGGAGACCCAGTACTTC.

This sequence joins TRBV9 and TRBJ1-4, with TRBD1 matching 7 bases. This CDR3 is 13 amino acids long. V was pared by 0 bases and J by 8 bases, with 1 base of the junction left unmatched. Germline V gene data show CDR1 as SGDLS and CDR2 as YYNGEE. CDR3 DNA sequence: TGTGCCAGCAGCGTAGGGACAGGCGAAAAACTGTTTTTT. Its translation: CASSVGTGEKLFF.

This clone was seen a handful of times. The chain is built from TRBV24-1 and TRBJ1-1; D possibly corresponds to TRBD1 (6 bases). Between the trimmed V and J ends, which lost 3 bases and 5 bases, there was a span of 15 bases. This CDR3 spans 15 amino acids. Germline CDR1 KGHDR, CDR2 SFDVKD. The CDR3 sequence: CATSDPKRGGTEAFF. The CDR3 DNA follows: TGTGCCACCAGTGATCCTAAAAGGGGGGGGACTGAAGCTTTCTTT.

Concerning this clone: One junction end does not reproduce the germline sequence, and a read error may be involved. V gene TRBV7-7 combines with J gene TRBJ2-2; D is perhaps TRBD1 (6 bases). The CDR3 extends over 16 amino acids. Germline V gives CDR1 SSHAT, CDR2 FNYEAQ (reference sequence). The CDR3 region has the DNA TGTGCTAGCAGCTTCGGTCCCCCCAGGGGTGGCGGGGAGCTGTTTTTT. This codes for CASSFGPPRGGGELFF.

The chain combines TRBV7-2 with TRBJ1-2; D not certain. CDR1 and CDR2 (germline): SGHTA, FQGNSA. This CDR3 spans 14 amino acids. Trimming took off 2 bases at V and 5 bases at J, with 12 bases between the two ends. The CDR3 nucleotides are TGTGCCAGCAGCTTACTCGGGTTTAGTTATGGCTACACCTTC. Amino acid sequence: CASSLLGFSYGYTF.

The V and J genes are TRBV19 and TRBJ1-5; D gene uncertain. Germline V gene data show CDR1 as LNHDA and CDR2 as SQIVND (reference sequence). This CDR3 region has 15 residues. Trimming cost V 1 base and J 3 bases, with 10 bases left between them. The CDR3 nucleotides read TGTGCCAGTAGTATAGGAGACGGGTTCAATCAGCCCCAGCATTTT. Residues: CASSIGDGFNQPQHF.

The chain recombines TRBV7-8 with TRBJ1-5; possibly TRBD1 for D (5 bases). There are 15 residues in the CDR3. The V end lost 5 bases, the J end lost 5 bases, and 16 bases lay between the germline ends. Germline CDR1 SGHVS, CDR2 FQNEAQ. The CDR3 spells CASSRGGSGDQPQHF. The CDR3 region has the DNA TGTGCCAGCAGCCGGGGGGGTAGCGGGGATCAGCCCCAGCATTTT.

The rearrangement joins TRBV6-5 to TRBJ2-7; the D is unclear. Trimming pared 8 bases from V and 2 bases from J, leaving 16 bases between. Germline values: CDR1 MNHEY, CDR2 SVGAGI. This CDR3 spans 14 amino acids. CDR3 nucleotides: TGTGCCAGCGGCCGCTCGATCACTACCTACGAGCAGTACTTC. It translates to CASGRSITTYEQYF.

CDR3 nucleotide sequence: TGTGCCAGCACCCCCTCGGAGGGCCCCCAGTATTTT. It encodes CASTPSEGPQYF. This chain uses TRBV7-9 with TRBJ2-3; D is perhaps TRBD2 (6 bases). This CDR3 is built from 12 residues. Per the germline V gene, CDR1 is SEHNR and CDR2 is FQNEAQ (reference sequence). V gave up 7 bases and J gave up 12 bases, with 17 bases separating them.

There are a few counts of this clone. The V and J genes are TRBV18 and TRBJ2-3; no clear D. CDR1 and CDR2 (germline): KGHSH, LQKENI. V dropped 5 bases and J dropped 1 base, with 10 bases sitting between them. This CDR3 is built from 14 residues. The CDR3 DNA sequence: TGTGCCAGCTCAGCTAACGCCGGCACAGATACGCAGTATTTT. Translating gives CASSANAGTDTQYF.

The sample holds a few counts of this clone. In DNA form, the CDR3 reads TGTGCCAGCTCACCACGAATTTCTGGAGCTAATGAAAAACTGTTTTTT. This codes for CASSPRISGANEKLFF. V is TRBV18 and J is TRBJ1-4; D unresolved. Germline-derived CDR1 and CDR2 are KGHSH and LQKENI. Trimming pared 1 base from V and 3 bases from J, leaving 12 bases between. There are 16 residues in the CDR3.

The genes are TRBV3-1 (or the pseudogene TRBV3-2) and TRBJ2-7, with 9 bases identical to TRBD1. With 4 bases clipped from V and 2 bases from J, the junction kept 6 bases outside the gene matches. Germline loops: CDR1 LGHDT, CDR2 YNNKEL (reference sequence). The CDR3 length is 15 residues. This CDR3 reads CASSRPQGATYEQYF. The CDR3 nucleotides are TGTGCCAGCAGCCGCCCACAGGGGGCGACCTACGAGCAGTACTTC.

This rearrangement joins TRBV2 to TRBJ1-5; D is unclear. V lost 6 bases and J 1 base, leaving 7 bases between the germline ends. This CDR3 contains 13 residues. Germline V gene data show CDR1 as SNHLY and CDR2 as FYNNEI. DNA for the CDR3: TGTGCCAGCAGGCGGCGGAGCAATCAGCCCCAGCATTTT. Its translation: CASRRRSNQPQHF.

V gene TRBV30 combines with J gene TRBJ2-1; a possible D gene is TRBD2 (5 bases). The CDR3 totals 12 residues. With 4 bases removed from V and 3 bases from J, the gap between germline ends came to 7 bases. From germline, CDR1 is GTSNPN and CDR2 SVGIG (reference sequence). This CDR3 is CAWTRDYNEQFF. CDR3 nucleotide sequence: TGTGCCTGGACCCGGGACTACAATGAGCAGTTCTTC. Full variable domain (missing parts from reference TRBV30 and TRBJ2-1): SQTIHQWPATLVQPVGSPLSLECTVEGTSNPNLYWYRQAAGRGLQLLFYSVGIGQISSEVPQNLSASRPQDRQFILSSKKLLLSDSGFYLCAWTRDYNEQFFGPGTRLTVL.

This clone was observed once. The CDR3: CASSLLGSTDTQYF. CDR3 DNA sequence: TGTGCCAGCAGCCTACTAGGGAGCACAGATACGCAGTATTTT. The chain has TRBV6-5 and TRBJ2-3, with a possible D match to TRBD2 (5 bases). Per the germline V gene, CDR1 is MNHEY and CDR2 is SVGAGI. Trimming took 6 bases from V and 0 from J, leaving 10 bases between them. The CDR3 contains 14 residues.

This rearrangement joins TRBV7-2 to TRBJ2-7; no reliable D call. The germline V gene has CDR1 SGHTA and CDR2 FQGNSA. The CDR3 loop spans 12 amino acids. V gave up 4 bases and J gave up 6 bases, with 10 bases separating them. The CDR3 region has the DNA TGTGCCAGCAGCTATACATCCCTCGAGCAGTACTTC. This gives the protein CASSYTSLEQYF. Full variable domain (outside the CDR3, taken from reference TRBV7-2 and TRBJ2-7): GAGVSQSPSNKVTEKGKDVELRCDPISGHTALYWYRQSLGQGLEFLIYFQGNSAPDKSGLPSDRFSAERTGGSVSTLTIQRTQQEDSAVYLCASSYTSLEQYFGPGTRLTVT.

The chain uses TRBV5-1 and TRBJ2-3, with TRBD2 identical over 14 bases. The junction had 8 bases not matched to a gene; V was cut back by 4 bases and J by 1 base. The CDR3 is 18 residues long. Germline-derived CDR1 and CDR2 are SGHRS and YFSETQ. The CDR3 DNA follows: TGCGCCAGCAGCGCTCCCGGGACTAGCGGGAGTGGCACAGATACGCAGTATTTT. Translated, it gives CASSAPGTSGSGTDTQYF.

V gene TRBV5-6 combines with J gene TRBJ2-7, with 10 bases lining up with TRBD1. J gave up 6 bases and V 4 bases, and 10 bases lay outside the gene matches. CDR3 length: 15 amino acids. CDR1 is SGHDT, CDR2 YYEEEE, per germline. CDR3 DNA: TGTGCCAGCAGCCGTTTCGGGACAGGGGACCTCGAGCAGTACTTC. Translated: CASSRFGTGDLEQYF.